This TCR beta chain was recovered during a study of blood T cell repertoires in COVID-19. This clone was seen once. Here immunoSEQ multiplex PCR was the method, and the copy in TCRdb shows in-frame clones only, minus some. Here the sample spans over 150,000 clones, 85% to 90% being singletons. Germline-derived CDR1 and CDR2 are MGHRA and YSYEKL. V lost 1 base and J 3 bases, leaving 12 bases between the germline ends. The CDR3 contains 15 residues. The receptor was derived from a middle-aged man who had recovered from COVID-19. Sequenced sample: PBMCs or T cells enriched from blood (not recorded which). The chain combines TRBV4-1 with TRBJ1-1, with D possibly TRBD1 on 6 matching bases. The CDR3 spells CASSQGWGRHTEAFF. Here the CDR3 DNA reads TGCGCCAGCAGCCAAGGATGGGGGCGGCACACTGAAGCTTTCTTT.